These 32 T cell receptor beta chains were sequenced from one sample in a study of identical twins. From the 5' RACE reads, TCRdb called clonotypes with MiXCR, one entry per CDR3 protein. This sample yields approximately 680,000 distinct CDR3 sequences, of which about 7% are seen a single time; 1.5% to 2% belongs to the top ten. These same data were also listed under a study on yellow fever vaccine responses in identical twins.

The sample comprised PBMCs. These receptors all stem from a woman in her late teens or twenties in good health.

There are a few counts of this clonotype. V usage is TRBV12-3 or TRBV12-4 and J usage is TRBJ2-1; D may be TRBD1 (6 bases). Trimming cost V 3 bases and J 3 bases, with 15 bases left between them. The CDR3 covers 16 residues. This chain's CDR3 is CASSFLGTRGYNEQFF. CDR3 DNA: TGTGCCAGCAGTTTTCTCGGGACCAGGGGCTACAATGAGCAGTTCTTC.

V usage is TRBV7-2 and J usage is TRBJ2-1; 8 positions match TRBD2. Germline-derived CDR1 and CDR2 are SGHTA and FQGNSA. The CDR3 covers 14 residues. V lost 5 bases to trimming and J lost 8 bases; unmatched junction nucleotides: 8. Here the CDR3 reads CASSLGRVLYEQFF. For the CDR3, the DNA is TGTGCCAGCAGCCTCGGGAGGGTTCTCTATGAGCAGTTCTTC.

This clonotype has only a few counts. V and J are TRBV24-1 and TRBJ2-5; 11 bases agree with TRBD2. The CDR3 sequence is 17 residues long. The J segment lost 5 bases and the V segment lost 4 bases, leaving 11 bases of the junction unmatched. The V gene's germline CDR1 is KGHDR and CDR2 SFDVKD. In DNA form, the CDR3 reads TGTGCCACCAGTGACCAACGTAGCGGGAGGGGGACGGAGACCCAGTACTTC. Amino acids: CATSDQRSGRGTETQYF.

V is TRBV6-1 and J is TRBJ2-3, with D maybe TRBD2 (5 bases). The V gene lost 7 bases and the J gene lost 5 bases, with 16 bases spanning the gap. The germline CDR1 and CDR2 sequences are MNHNS and SASEGT. The length of the CDR3 is 14 residues. CDR3 sequence reads: CASTRGSLGDTQYF. CDR3 DNA sequence: TGTGCCAGCACCCGGGGTTCCCTGGGAGATACGCAGTATTTT.

The CDR3 loop reads CASSPASRASWDEQFF. The CDR3 nucleotides are TGTGCCAGCAGCCCAGCTAGTAGGGCCTCCTGGGATGAGCAGTTCTTC. The chain uses TRBV3-1 and TRBJ2-1; D ambiguous. The CDR3 is 16 residues long. From germline, CDR1 is LGHDT and CDR2 YNNKEL (reference sequence). V lost 4 bases, J lost 8 bases, and 21 bases lay in between.

The chain joins TRBV7-2 to TRBJ2-5; tentatively, D is TRBD1 (6 bases). In germline, CDR1 is SGHTA, CDR2 FQGNSA. The CDR3 totals 13 residues. Between the trimmed V and J ends, which lost 5 bases and 5 bases, there was a span of 12 bases. CDR3 residues: CASSGRGSETQYF. The CDR3 nucleotides are TGTGCCAGCAGCGGCAGGGGATCTGAGACCCAGTACTTC.

This clonotype was detected only a few times. This chain connects TRBV6-1 to TRBJ2-5; the D gene could be TRBD1 or TRBD2 (5 bases each). This CDR3 is built from 14 residues. Germline CDR1 is MNHNS and CDR2 is SASEGT. V was cut by 5 bases and J by 4 bases, with 14 bases left in between. The CDR3, as DNA: TGTGCCAGCAGTCGCCTCGGGGCGGGAGAGACCCAGTACTTC. This codes for CASSRLGAGETQYF.

The chain combines TRBV5-1 with TRBJ2-7; 10 bases match TRBD2. Germline lookup yields CDR1 SGHRS and CDR2 YFSETQ. The CDR3 has 15 amino acids. J gave up 2 bases and V 4 bases, and 6 bases lay outside the gene matches. The CDR3 protein is CASSRSAGGPYEQYF. CDR3 DNA: TGCGCCAGCAGCCGCTCAGCGGGAGGGCCCTACGAGCAGTACTTC.

Concerning this clonotype: The germline gene is not matched at one end of the junction; a read error may be the cause. The chain joins TRBV6-1 to TRBJ2-3; 10 nucleotides agree with TRBD2. Germline loops: CDR1 MNHNS, CDR2 SASEGT. The CDR3 totals 17 residues. In nucleotides, the CDR3 is TGTACCAGGAAGGCTAGCGGGGGCCATATTAGCACAGATACGCAGTATTTT. It is translated as CTRKASGGHISTDTQYF.

The V gene is TRBV5-5, the J gene TRBJ2-7; D is perhaps TRBD2 (6 bases). The V gene lost 1 base and the J gene lost 3 bases, with 14 bases spanning the gap. Germline loops: CDR1 SGHKS, CDR2 YYEKEE (reference sequence). The CDR3 consists of 15 residues. CDR3: CASSLRLARIYEQYF. CDR3 sequence (DNA): TGTGCCAGCAGCTTGCGTCTAGCGAGAATCTACGAGCAGTACTTC.

This clonotype was picked up a small number of times. V is TRBV7-9 and J is TRBJ2-2, with a possible D match to TRBD2 (6 bases). CDR3 length: 16 amino acids. CDR1 SEHNR and CDR2 FQNEAQ come from the germline V gene (reference sequence). With 5 bases removed from V and 6 bases from J, the gap between germline ends came to 19 bases. CDR3 sequence (DNA): TGTGCCAGCAGCGTACGACTAGGAGGAACGGCCGGGGAGCTGTTTTTT. Its translation is CASSVRLGGTAGELFF.

The chain is built from TRBV10-3 and TRBJ2-5; D not resolved. The CDR3 runs 13 residues. V was trimmed by 4 bases and J by 3 bases, leaving 9 bases between them. CDR1 is ENHRY, CDR2 SYGVKD, per germline. The CDR3 reads CAISVRQEETQYF. CDR3 DNA: TGTGCCATCAGTGTTCGGCAGGAAGAGACCCAGTACTTC.

In this sample, this clonotype turned up a few times. CDR3 sequence reads: CASSYSEGLGYGYTF. CDR3 nucleotides: TGTGCCAGCAGTTACTCAGAGGGGCTGGGCTATGGCTACACCTTC. The rearrangement joins TRBV6-5 to TRBJ1-2; possible D gene TRBD1, 5 bases. Looked up from germline, CDR1 is MNHEY and CDR2 is SVGAGI. Trimming removed 0 bases from V and 4 bases from J, with 12 bases in between. The CDR3 is 15 residues long.

The chain couples TRBV5-1 to TRBJ2-5; TRBD2 aligns across 9 bases. The CDR3 totals 14 residues. Germline V gene lookup returns CDR1 SGHRS and CDR2 YFSETQ. J lost 3 bases, V lost 4 bases, and 4 bases had no gene match. The CDR3 DNA reads TGCGCCAGCAGCAAGGGACTAGCTGAAGAGACCCAGTACTTC. Amino acid sequence: CASSKGLAEETQYF. Looking up the rest from reference TRBV5-1 and TRBJ2-5 gives the full variable domain: KAGVTQTPRYLIKTRGQQVTLSCSPISGHRSVSWYQQTPGQGLQFLFEYFSETQRNKGNFPGRFSGRQFSNSRSEMNVSTLELGDSALYLCASSKGLAEETQYFGPGTRLLVL.

This clonotype was recorded a few times. V usage is TRBV6-1 and J usage is TRBJ1-5; no clear D. Germline lookup yields CDR1 MNHNS and CDR2 SASEGT. The CDR3 length is 13 residues. V lost 8 bases to trimming and J lost 0 bases, with 8 bases between them. The CDR3 sequence is CASGVHSNQPQHF. The CDR3 DNA reads TGTGCCAGCGGGGTGCATAGCAATCAGCCCCAGCATTTT.

This clonotype was seen only a few times. The V call is TRBV18, the J call TRBJ1-1, with 9 bases lining up with TRBD1. The CDR3 has 16 residues. After removal of 3 bases from V and 0 bases from J, the junction contained 5 bases not matched to a gene. Germline V CDR1 and CDR2: KGHSH, LQKENI. CDR3 amino acids: CASSPRTGDMNTEAFF. CDR3 coding DNA: TGTGCCAGCTCACCCCGGACAGGGGACATGAACACTGAAGCTTTCTTT.

This clonotype came up many times. The chain has TRBV5-1 and TRBJ2-7; 9 bases fit TRBD1. Germline V CDR1 and CDR2: SGHRS, YFSETQ. The V and J ends lost 4 bases and 5 bases, in that order; junction bases with no gene match: 4. The CDR3 totals 13 residues. CDR3 nucleotides: TGCGCCAGCAGCACAGGGGGCTCAAACGAGCAGTACTTC. The encoded protein is CASSTGGSNEQYF. Together with reference TRBV5-1 and TRBJ2-7, the CDR3 gives the full variable domain: KAGVTQTPRYLIKTRGQQVTLSCSPISGHRSVSWYQQTPGQGLQFLFEYFSETQRNKGNFPGRFSGRQFSNSRSEMNVSTLELGDSALYLCASSTGGSNEQYFGPGTRLTVT.

There are many counts of this clonotype. The chain has TRBV15 and TRBJ2-1, with 10 bases aligning to TRBD2. J was trimmed by 1 base and V by 0 bases; bases with no gene match: 9. Germline CDR1 is LNHNV and CDR2 is YYDKDF (reference sequence). CDR3 length: 19 amino acids. In DNA form, the CDR3 reads TGTGCCACCAGCAGAGATCTTTCTAGTAGCGGGGGGTCCTACAATGAGCAGTTCTTC. It yields the protein CATSRDLSSSGGSYNEQFF.

In this sample, this clonotype turned up a few times. The chain has TRBV7-9 and TRBJ1-1, with a possible D match to TRBD1 (5 bases). This CDR3 has 12 amino acids. The ends were cut back, 5 bases at V and 12 bases at J, with 16 bases in the middle. Germline loops: CDR1 SEHNR, CDR2 FQNEAQ (reference sequence). The CDR3 nucleotides read TGTGCCAGCAGCCGACCGGACGGGGCGTCTTTCTTT. Translating gives CASSRPDGASFF.

This clonotype was found a few times. The gene calls are TRBV5-1 and TRBJ2-7; D is unresolved. The germline CDR1 and CDR2 sequences are SGHRS and YFSETQ. V lost 6 bases and J 0 bases, leaving 10 bases between the germline ends. The CDR3 runs 13 residues. The DNA for the CDR3 is TGCGCCAGCAACTCTGGAAGCTCCTACGAGCAGTACTTC. Amino acid sequence: CASNSGSSYEQYF.

Ten or more counts support this clonotype. The chain has TRBV28 and TRBJ2-3; 10 bases are shared with TRBD2. V was clipped by 7 bases and J by 5 bases; unmatched bases: 15. The CDR3 contains 17 residues. Germline CDR1 and CDR2: MDHEN and SYDVKM. CDR3 bases: TGTGCCAGCACCCTGACCGGCAGCGGGAGGGCTTTAGATACGCAGTATTTT. It is translated as CASTLTGSGRALDTQYF.

The table lists this clonotype with many counts. This chain uses TRBV12-3 or TRBV12-4 with TRBJ2-3; 8 bases are a match to TRBD2. CDR3 length: 16 residues. V shed 6 bases and J 2 bases; nucleotides not matched to a gene: 10. CDR3 amino acids: CASSRSGLGNTDTQYF. Written as DNA, the CDR3 is TGTGCCAGCAGCCGATCGGGACTAGGTAACACAGATACGCAGTATTTT.

This clonotype came up many times. The CDR3: CASSPGTSWKETQYF. The CDR3 DNA reads as TGTGCCAGCAGCCCCGGGACTAGCTGGAAAGAGACCCAGTACTTC. This sequence joins TRBV12-3 or TRBV12-4 and TRBJ2-5; 9 positions agree with TRBD2. This CDR3 comprises 15 residues. V trimming: 6 bases; J trimming: 3 bases; junction bases outside the gene matches: 8.

This clonotype appeared many times. The chain links TRBV3-1 to TRBJ2-7; 15 bases fit TRBD2. The CDR3 contains 17 residues. In germline, CDR1 is LGHDT, CDR2 YNNKEL (reference sequence). V shed 4 bases, J shed 1 base, and the junction held 5 bases outside the gene matches. CDR3 DNA: TGTGCCAGCAGCCTGGGACTAGCGGGAGGCCCTTCCTACGAGCAGTACTTC. This codes for CASSLGLAGGPSYEQYF.

A few counts support this clonotype. The rearrangement uses TRBV2 and TRBJ2-2; 7 bases are a match to TRBD1. CDR1 SNHLY and CDR2 FYNNEI come from the germline V gene. Trimming took 4 bases from V and 2 from J; bases not matched to a gene: 4. The length of the CDR3 is 15 residues. Written as DNA, the CDR3 is TGTGCCAGCAGTGGGGCAGGGGGAAACACCGGGGAGCTGTTTTTT. The encoded protein is CASSGAGGNTGELFF.

Many counts were recorded for this clonotype. The rearrangement links TRBV29-1 to TRBJ2-5; 9 bases match TRBD2. CDR3 length: 16 amino acids. J was trimmed by 5 bases and V by 0 bases; bases with no gene match: 10. Germline loops: CDR1 SQVTM, CDR2 ANQGSEA. The CDR3 DNA sequence: TGCAGCGTTGAAGATCGGGCGGGAGGGCCTCGGGAGACCCAGTACTTC. Its translation is CSVEDRAGGPRETQYF.

This clonotype was seen a few times. The chain joins TRBV20-1 to TRBJ1-5, with a tentative D call TRBD1 (5 bases). Germline CDR1 is DFQATT and CDR2 is SNEGSKA (reference sequence). V was pared by 6 bases and J by 0 bases, with 12 bases between. This CDR3 has 14 amino acids. The CDR3 DNA follows: TGCAGTGCGACTCAGGGTAGTAGCAATCAGCCCCAGCATTTT. The encoded protein is CSATQGSSNQPQHF.

This clonotype was detected only a few times. V and J are TRBV20-1 and TRBJ2-1; 14 bases align to TRBD2. The CDR3 length is 18 residues. CDR1 is DFQATT, CDR2 SNEGSKA, per germline (reference sequence). The J segment lost 3 bases and the V segment lost 0 bases, leaving 7 bases of the junction unmatched. The CDR3 nucleotides read TGCAGTGCTAGAGATCTGACTAGCGGGGGGGCCATCTACAATGAGCAGTTCTTC. Translation gives CSARDLTSGGAIYNEQFF.

This clonotype was seen a few times. This chain uses TRBV29-1 with TRBJ2-1; TRBD2 agrees at 9 bases. Germline trimming cut 6 bases from V and 1 base from J; bases unmatched to any gene: 13. The CDR3 consists of 17 residues. In germline, CDR1 is SQVTM, CDR2 ANQGSEA. This CDR3 is CSVAGPAGGNSYNEQFF. CDR3 DNA sequence: TGCAGCGTAGCCGGCCCCGCGGGGGGGAATTCCTACAATGAGCAGTTCTTC.

There are a few counts of this clonotype. The chain is built from TRBV4-1 and TRBJ2-3; no definite D call. The V end lost 0 bases, the J end lost 8 bases, and 15 bases lay between the germline ends. The length of the CDR3 is 15 residues. Germline CDR1 MGHRA, CDR2 YSYEKL. This chain's CDR3 is CASSQDGISTLTQYF. CDR3 DNA: TGCGCCAGCAGCCAAGACGGAATCTCAACACTTACGCAGTATTTT.

This clonotype was detected a few times. The V call is TRBV2, the J call TRBJ2-5, with TRBD2 matching 7 bases. The CDR3 contains 15 residues. Germline values: CDR1 SNHLY, CDR2 FYNNEI. With V trimmed by 1 base and J by 5 bases, 7 bases remained unmatched. The CDR3 sequence: CASSEGAYGGETQYF. The CDR3 nucleotides are TGTGCCAGCAGTGAAGGGGCCTACGGGGGGGAGACCCAGTACTTC.

In this sample, this clonotype turned up many times. CDR3 nucleotides: TGTGCCAGCAGCGTAGGGACTAGCGGGGGCCAGTACTTC. It is translated as CASSVGTSGGQYF. This rearrangement joins TRBV9 to TRBJ2-5; 13 bases match TRBD2. Germline loops: CDR1 SGDLS, CDR2 YYNGEE. The trim removed 0 bases at V and 10 bases at J, leaving 0 bases unmatched. The length of the CDR3 is 13 residues.